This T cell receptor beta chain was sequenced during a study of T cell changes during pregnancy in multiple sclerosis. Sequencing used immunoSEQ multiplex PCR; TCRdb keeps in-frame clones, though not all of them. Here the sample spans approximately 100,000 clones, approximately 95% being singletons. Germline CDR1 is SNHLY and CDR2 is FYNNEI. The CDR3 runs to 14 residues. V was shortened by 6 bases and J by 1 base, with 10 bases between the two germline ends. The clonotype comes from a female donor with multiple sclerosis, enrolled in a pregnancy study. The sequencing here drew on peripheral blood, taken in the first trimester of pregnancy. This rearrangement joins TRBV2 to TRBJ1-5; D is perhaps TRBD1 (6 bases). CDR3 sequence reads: CASSYDRSNQPQHF. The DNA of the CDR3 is TGTGCCAGCAGCTACGACAGGAGCAATCAGCCCCAGCATTTT.